A single sample gave rise to the 11 T cell receptor beta chains below, sequenced in a study of PD-1 blockade in classical Hodgkin lymphoma. Method: immunoSEQ multiplex PCR; TCRdb's copy keeps in-frame clones and lacks some. The top ten clones hold under 3% of a sample with about 85,000 clones, 80% to 95% of them seen once. Each patient relapsed following autologous stem cell transplantation, and prior brentuximab vedotin exposure differed. The sample was peripheral blood mononuclear cells (PBMCs), taken before the second cycle of nivolumab. All receptors come from a human donor with classical Hodgkin lymphoma.

V and J are TRBV6-1 and TRBJ2-1, with a possible D match to TRBD1 (5 bases). V gave up 5 bases and J gave up 3 bases, with 17 bases separating them. The CDR3 contains 16 residues. Germline-derived CDR1 and CDR2 are MNHNS and SASEGT. CDR3 sequence reads: CASSQGQGIGYNEQFF. The DNA for the CDR3 is TGTGCCAGCAGTCAAGGGCAGGGAATCGGCTACAATGAGCAGTTCTTC.

The chain is built from TRBV7-9 and TRBJ2-1, with TRBD1 matching over 7 bases. CDR1 and CDR2 from the germline V gene are SEHNR and FQNEAQ (reference sequence). This CDR3 spans 14 amino acids. J was trimmed by 6 bases and V by 4 bases; bases with no gene match: 6. CDR3 coding DNA: TGTGCCAGCAGCTCTCGGGACAGCGTCAATGAGCAGTTCTTC. Encoded protein: CASSSRDSVNEQFF.

The chain joins TRBV25-1 to TRBJ2-1; 9 nucleotides agree with TRBD2. Germline loops: CDR1 MGHDK, CDR2 SYGVNS. V trimming: 3 bases; J trimming: 12 bases; junction bases outside the gene matches: 6. This CDR3 has 13 amino acids. The CDR3 reads CASSEGLAGSQFF. CDR3 nucleotides: TGTGCCAGCAGTGAGGGGCTAGCGGGGTCGCAGTTCTTC.

Of note for this clone: The sample has other DNA sequences that encode this CDR3 too. The chain uses TRBV30 and TRBJ2-5, with no clear D. The germline V and J ends were trimmed by 0 bases and 5 bases, with 4 bases remaining between them. The germline CDR1 and CDR2 sequences are GTSNPN and SVGIG (reference sequence). This CDR3 has 11 residues. DNA of the CDR3: TGTGCCTGGAGTGTAGGGGAGACCCAGTACTTC. Protein product: CAWSVGETQYF.

The chain couples TRBV7-9 to TRBJ1-3; D is ambiguous. Germline-derived CDR1 and CDR2 are SEHNR and FQNEAQ (reference sequence). CDR3 length equals 16 residues. The V end was cut by 11 bases, the J end by 0 bases, with 20 bases between. The CDR3 DNA is TGTGCCGGAACCGGAGGCGTTAAGAACTCTGGAAACACCATATATTTT. This translates into CAGTGGVKNSGNTIYF.

V is TRBV23-1 and J is TRBJ2-6; D is perhaps TRBD2 (5 bases). TRBV23-1 is an ORF, and what it does is uncertain. This CDR3 has 16 amino acids. With 7 bases removed from V and 0 bases from J, the gap between germline ends came to 13 bases. The CDR3 DNA follows: TGCGCCAGCACCCACCAGGCGGGCTCTGGGGCCAACGTCCTGACTTTC. Its protein product is CASTHQAGSGANVLTF.

V gene TRBV5-1 combines with J gene TRBJ2-1, with D possibly being TRBD2 (5 bases). Trimming left V 0 bases short and J 4 bases short, with 17 bases between. This CDR3 has 17 amino acids. Germline-derived CDR1 and CDR2 are SGHRS and YFSETQ. The CDR3 nucleotides are TGCGCCAGCAGCTTGGTGCTTATAGCGACCCTTTACAATGAGCAGTTCTTC. This encodes CASSLVLIATLYNEQFF.

V and J are TRBV25-1 and TRBJ2-3; D possibly matches TRBD1 or TRBD2 (6 bases each). Germline lookup yields CDR1 MGHDK and CDR2 SYGVNS. The CDR3 sequence is 15 residues long. The V and J ends lost 4 bases and 0 bases respectively, with 11 bases between them. This CDR3 is CASSVQGLSTDTQYF. The CDR3 DNA is TGTGCCAGCAGTGTACAGGGACTTAGCACAGATACGCAGTATTTT.

The rearrangement links TRBV6-1 to TRBJ1-4, with no clear D. The CDR3 consists of 14 residues. Per germline, CDR1 MNHNS and CDR2 SASEGT. V dropped 6 bases and J dropped 5 bases, with 13 bases sitting between them. The CDR3 spells CASSWGGRNEKLFF. The CDR3 DNA reads as TGTGCCAGCAGCTGGGGAGGGCGGAATGAAAAACTGTTTTTT.

This clone appeared a few times. This rearrangement joins TRBV28 to TRBJ1-1; D remains ambiguous. The CDR3 covers 13 residues. V lost 6 bases, J lost 1 base, and 9 bases lay in between. Germline V lookup: CDR1 MDHEN, CDR2 SYDVKM. CDR3 loop: CASRLPGNTEAFF. The DNA of the CDR3 is TGTGCCAGCAGGCTCCCCGGGAACACTGAAGCTTTCTTT.

This clone was observed once. The chain has TRBV10-1 and TRBJ2-4, with TRBD2 as a possible D gene (6 bases). The V gene lost 6 bases and the J gene lost 9 bases, with 18 bases spanning the gap. The germline V gene encodes CDR1 WNHNN and CDR2 SYGVQD (reference sequence). The CDR3 consists of 14 residues. The CDR3 protein is CASRFTRESGIQYF. The CDR3, as DNA: TGCGCCAGCAGATTTACACGGGAGTCGGGCATTCAGTACTTC.